A single sample gave rise to the 29 T cell receptor beta chains below, sequenced in a study of shared clonotypes between healthy human individuals. CD45RO-negative, CCR7-selected cells formed the naive CD8 fraction, which excluded terminally differentiated effector memory CD45RA+ cells. Clones were sequenced by immunoSEQ multiplex PCR, and TCRdb holds only the in-frame ones, with some missing. Of around 2,000,000 clones in the sample, approximately 94% were seen once. The sample consisted of naive CD8+ T cells from PBMCs. Receptors originate from a man between 18 and 35 years old in good health. Some clones in this sample may be carry-over from other donors' samples.

This rearrangement joins TRBV2 to TRBJ2-1; tentative D call: TRBD1 (5 bases). This CDR3 is built from 17 residues. V dropped 4 bases and J dropped 2 bases, with 18 bases sitting between them. Germline lookup yields CDR1 SNHLY and CDR2 FYNNEI. The CDR3 DNA sequence: TGTGCCAGCAGTGCGAGACGACAGCTTCTTGCCTACAATGAGCAGTTCTTC. Translated, it gives CASSARRQLLAYNEQFF.

This clone occurred a few times. CDR3 bases: TGCGCCAGCAGCCAAATCAGCGAGAGGAACACTGAAGCTTTCTTT. Translated, it gives CASSQISERNTEAFF. The chain combines TRBV4-3 with TRBJ1-1; D unresolved. Trimming took off 2 bases at V and 1 base at J, with 11 bases between the two ends. In germline, CDR1 is LGHNA, CDR2 YSLEER. The CDR3 spans 15 residues.

This sequence joins TRBV25-1 and TRBJ2-1; TRBD1 aligns across 7 bases. Trimming removed 2 bases from V and 6 bases from J; junction bases left unmatched: 4. Per the germline V gene, CDR1 is MGHDK and CDR2 is SYGVNS. The CDR3 is 14 residues long. The CDR3 loop is CASSEEDRINEQFF. In nucleotides, the CDR3 is TGTGCCAGCAGTGAAGAGGACAGGATCAATGAGCAGTTCTTC. The variable domain in full, with the rest retrieved from reference TRBV25-1 and TRBJ2-1, is EADIYQTPRYLVIGTGKKITLECSQTMGHDKMYWYQQDPGMELHLIHYSYGVNSTEKGDLSSESTVSRIRTEHFPLTLESARPSHTSQYLCASSEEDRINEQFFGPGTRLTVL.

This clone was picked up one time. This chain connects TRBV4-2 to TRBJ2-7, with D tentatively TRBD2 (6 bases). V was clipped by 0 bases and J by 1 base, with 19 bases between them. This CDR3 region has 18 residues. CDR1 is LGHNA and CDR2 is YNFKEQ in the germline V gene. Written as DNA, the CDR3 is TGTGCCAGCAGCCAAGATATAATCGGGCGGGATCGGTCCTACGAGCAGTACTTC. Encoded protein: CASSQDIIGRDRSYEQYF.

The chain couples TRBV29-1 to TRBJ1-2, with 7 bases matching TRBD1. Unmatched junction bases numbered 10, after V lost 7 bases and J lost 8 bases. Germline CDR1 and CDR2: SQVTM and ANQGSEA. The CDR3 is made up of 12 amino acids. CDR3 in DNA: TGCAGCGCCTCAGGACAGGCCCTCGGCTACACCTTC. Residues: CSASGQALGYTF.

The gene calls are TRBV4-1 and TRBJ1-2; D remains unclear. This CDR3 is 13 amino acids long. V was shortened by 1 base and J by 13 bases, with 16 bases between the two germline ends. The germline gives CDR1 MGHRA, CDR2 YSYEKL. DNA for the CDR3: TGCGCCAGCAGCCAAGTCCTAAGCCAGGAGTTCACCTTC. It translates to CASSQVLSQEFTF.

The J gene is TRBJ2-7, the V gene TRBV28; TRBD1 is a possible D gene (6 bases). V was clipped by 5 bases and J by 4 bases, with 12 bases between them. The CDR3 is 13 amino acids. CDR1 is MDHEN and CDR2 is SYDVKM in the germline V gene. The CDR3 sequence is CASSTSTGYEQYF. CDR3 in DNA: TGTGCCAGCAGTACCTCGACAGGATACGAGCAGTACTTC.

The chain carries TRBV4-2 and TRBJ1-5, with D perhaps TRBD1 (6 bases). CDR1 and CDR2 (germline): LGHNA, YNFKEQ. V lost 0 bases, J lost 6 bases, and 21 bases lay in between. The CDR3 runs to 18 residues. The CDR3 reads CASSQDLRGGVLSQPQHF. The CDR3 region has the DNA TGTGCCAGCAGCCAAGATTTGAGGGGGGGCGTCCTCAGTCAGCCCCAGCATTTT.

CDR3 sequence: CASSFGGRSTDTQYF. CDR3 sequence (DNA): TGTGCCAGCAGCTTTGGGGGGCGTAGCACAGATACGCAGTATTTT. V is TRBV7-3 and J is TRBJ2-3; the D gene could be TRBD1 or TRBD2 (6 bases each). The CDR3 has 15 residues. Germline V gene data show CDR1 as SGHTA and CDR2 as FQGTGA. V lost 3 bases and J lost 0, with 10 bases in between. Using reference TRBV7-3 and TRBJ2-3 for the parts outside the CDR3, the full variable domain is GAGVSQTPSNKVTEKGKYVELRCDPISGHTALYWYRQSLGQGPEFLIYFQGTGAADDSGLPNDRFFAVRPEGSVSTLKIQRTERGDSAVYLCASSFGGRSTDTQYFGPGTRLTVL.

V and J are TRBV4-3 and TRBJ1-4; TRBD1 matches 9 bases. Germline V gene data show CDR1 as LGHNA and CDR2 as YSLEER. The junction had 5 bases not matched to a gene; V was cut back by 3 bases and J by 6 bases. The CDR3 extends over 15 amino acids. The CDR3 is CASSQLDRGDEKLFF. The CDR3 DNA sequence: TGCGCCAGCAGCCAGTTGGACAGGGGTGATGAAAAACTGTTTTTT.

A word on this clone: Additional DNA sequences in this sample encode the identical CDR3. The J gene is TRBJ2-1, the V gene TRBV29-1; D gene ambiguous. V dropped 4 bases and J dropped 3 bases, with 10 bases sitting between them. Germline assignment: CDR1 SQVTM and CDR2 ANQGSEA. The CDR3 covers 13 residues. The CDR3 DNA follows: TGCAGCGTTGTTCCTAGGAGCTACAATGAGCAGTTCTTC. Its protein is CSVVPRSYNEQFF.

This chain connects TRBV28 to TRBJ1-6, with TRBD1 matching over 8 bases. V trimming: 5 bases; J trimming: 9 bases; junction bases outside the gene matches: 12. The CDR3 consists of 16 residues. Germline V lookup: CDR1 MDHEN, CDR2 SYDVKM. The CDR3 nucleotides read TGTGCCAGCAGTGGGGGCCAGGGGGCTATAGGTTCACCCCTCCACTTT. It is translated as CASSGGQGAIGSPLHF.

This chain joins TRBV28 and TRBJ1-2; 7 nucleotides match TRBD1. V lost 6 bases, J lost 3 bases, and 4 bases stayed unmatched. The CDR3 sequence is 13 residues long. In germline, CDR1 is MDHEN, CDR2 SYDVKM. The CDR3 sequence is CASRGTAYYGYTF. CDR3 DNA: TGTGCCAGCAGAGGGACAGCCTACTATGGCTACACCTTC.

This chain uses TRBV28 with TRBJ2-7, with D possibly matching TRBD2 (5 bases). Germline CDR1 and CDR2: MDHEN and SYDVKM. The germline V and J ends were trimmed by 6 bases and 9 bases, with 27 bases remaining between them. The CDR3 sequence is 16 residues long. The CDR3 bases are TGTGCCAGCAGCTCACCAACGGAGCTAAGGGAGTTCTGGCAGTACTTC. Protein: CASSSPTELREFWQYF.

The chain carries TRBV9 and TRBJ2-5, with TRBD2 matching over 9 bases. J lost 4 bases, V lost 0 bases, and 4 bases had no gene match. This CDR3 region has 15 residues. Germline CDR1 SGDLS, CDR2 YYNGEE. CDR3: CASSVEASGAETQYF. CDR3 nucleotide sequence: TGTGCCAGCAGCGTAGAGGCTAGCGGGGCAGAGACCCAGTACTTC.

The chain carries TRBV7-8 and TRBJ2-1; 8 positions match TRBD1. Germline V gene lookup returns CDR1 SGHVS and CDR2 FQNEAQ. V was pared by 5 bases and J by 5 bases, with 14 bases of the junction left unmatched. This CDR3 has 17 residues. CDR3 protein: CASSAPISGGLNNEQFF. The CDR3 nucleotides read TGTGCCAGCAGCGCCCCGATCTCAGGGGGCTTAAACAATGAGCAGTTCTTC.

A word on this clone: A read error is possible here, since a much larger clone lies one base away. Other DNA variants within this sample encode the same CDR3. This chain uses TRBV7-9 with TRBJ2-5; D is uncertain. Germline V CDR1 and CDR2: SEHNR, FQNEAQ (reference sequence). Trimming took 1 base from V and 5 from J, leaving 5 bases between them. The CDR3 totals 12 residues. Here the CDR3 reads CASSLVRETQYF. The DNA of the CDR3 is TGTGCCAGCAGCTTAGTACGGGAGACCCAGTACTTC. Using reference TRBV7-9 and TRBJ2-5 for the parts outside the CDR3, the full variable domain is DTGVSQNPRHKITKRGQNVTFRCDPISEHNRLYWYRQTLGQGPEFLTYFQNEAQLEKSRLLSDRFSAERPKGSFSTLEIQRTEQGDSAMYLCASSLVRETQYFGPGTRLLVL.

The chain links TRBV4-1 to TRBJ2-2; 7 bases line up with TRBD1. Losses at the gene ends were 4 bases for V and 3 bases for J; bases not matched to a gene: 11. The CDR3 is made up of 17 amino acids. CDR1 is MGHRA, CDR2 YSYEKL, per germline. The CDR3 region is CASSPTTGATHTGELFF. The CDR3 DNA sequence: TGCGCCAGCAGCCCCACTACAGGGGCGACCCACACCGGGGAGCTGTTTTTT.

This chain joins TRBV7-9 and TRBJ2-1; D is unclear. The length of the CDR3 is 16 residues. Per germline, CDR1 SEHNR and CDR2 FQNEAQ (reference sequence). With 4 bases removed from V and 2 bases from J, the gap between germline ends came to 15 bases. This CDR3 reads CASSSRTEVPYNEQFF. CDR3 sequence (DNA): TGTGCCAGCAGCTCGAGGACCGAAGTGCCCTACAATGAGCAGTTCTTC.

This clone was observed a handful of times. In the same sample, other DNA sequences code for this CDR3. This sequence joins TRBV29-1 and TRBJ2-1; D may be TRBD1 or TRBD2 (6 bases each). CDR1 is SQVTM, CDR2 ANQGSEA, per germline. V lost 5 bases to trimming and J lost 4 bases, with 12 bases between them. CDR3 length equals 13 residues. The CDR3 DNA sequence: TGCAGCGTTCTGGGGGGCGCGTACAATGAGCAGTTCTTC. The encoded protein is CSVLGGAYNEQFF.

The chain links TRBV28 to TRBJ1-2; weak D call: TRBD1 (5 bases). V gave up 6 bases and J gave up 11 bases, with 25 bases separating them. CDR1 is MDHEN and CDR2 is SYDVKM in the germline V gene. CDR3 length: 15 amino acids. The CDR3 reads CASRGRDPPQKGYTF. CDR3 nucleotide sequence: TGTGCCAGCAGGGGGCGGGACCCACCTCAAAAGGGGTACACCTTC.

The CDR3 coding sequence is TGTGCCAGCAGTTACTCGGGACAGATGGTGAGGAATGAGCAGTTCTTC. This translates into CASSYSGQMVRNEQFF. The rearrangement joins TRBV6-5 to TRBJ2-1; TRBD1 aligns across 7 bases. Germline lookup yields CDR1 MNHEY and CDR2 SVGAGI. The CDR3 spans 16 residues. V shed 0 bases and J 7 bases; nucleotides not matched to a gene: 9.

The V and J genes are TRBV27 and TRBJ2-3, with 16 nucleotides matching TRBD2. Germline V gene data show CDR1 as MNHEY and CDR2 as SMNVEV (reference sequence). This CDR3 contains 19 residues. Losses at the gene ends were 6 bases for V and 3 bases for J; bases not matched to a gene: 12. CDR3 sequence (DNA): TGTGCCAGCAGATCGGGACTAGCGGGAGGGCCGATTTTGACAGATACGCAGTATTTT. Its protein is CASRSGLAGGPILTDTQYF.

J is TRBJ2-1 and V is TRBV6-5; 8 bases match TRBD2. Germline V gives CDR1 MNHEY, CDR2 SVGAGI. Trimming took 2 bases from V and 4 from J; bases not matched to a gene: 7. There are 16 residues in the CDR3. This CDR3 is CASSYHSGVRYNEQFF. The CDR3, as DNA: TGTGCCAGCAGTTACCATAGCGGGGTGAGGTACAATGAGCAGTTCTTC.

The V gene is TRBV19, the J gene TRBJ2-5; D is perhaps TRBD1 (5 bases). Germline V lookup: CDR1 LNHDA, CDR2 SQIVND (reference sequence). Trimming removed 3 bases from V and 2 bases from J, with 19 bases in between. This CDR3 is built from 17 residues. CDR3 coding DNA: TGTGCCAGTAGTATTATGAGGCAGGGCCGATGGCAAGAGACCCAGTACTTC. Translated: CASSIMRQGRWQETQYF.

In nucleotides, the CDR3 is TGTGCCAGCAGCGCCAGCCGGGACAGAAATCAGCCCCAGCATTTT. Its translation: CASSASRDRNQPQHF. The chain employs TRBV9 and TRBJ1-5; 7 bases fit TRBD1. This CDR3 is 15 amino acids long. The germline V gene encodes CDR1 SGDLS and CDR2 YYNGEE. The V and J ends lost 3 bases and 4 bases, in that order; junction bases with no gene match: 7. The full variable domain, completed using reference TRBV9 and TRBJ1-5, is DSGVTQTPKHLITATGQRVTLRCSPRSGDLSVYWYQQSLDQGLQFLIQYYNGEERAKGNILERFSAQQFPDLHSELNLSSLELGDSALYFCASSASRDRNQPQHFGDGTRLSIL.

This sequence joins TRBV10-3 and TRBJ1-4; D is possibly TRBD1 (5 bases). This CDR3 is 15 amino acids long. The germline gives CDR1 ENHRY, CDR2 SYGVKD. V lost 0 bases to trimming and J lost 3 bases, with 8 bases between them. The CDR3 region is CAISESAGSNEKLFF. The CDR3 nucleotides read TGTGCCATCAGTGAGTCTGCAGGGTCTAATGAAAAACTGTTTTTT.

This clone was counted a single time. The chain uses TRBV7-8 and TRBJ2-1; TRBD2 matches at 7 bases. Germline CDR1 SGHVS, CDR2 FQNEAQ. V trimming: 1 base; J trimming: 2 bases; junction bases outside the gene matches: 5. This CDR3 has 16 amino acids. The CDR3 sequence: CASSLGEGPTYNEQFF. The CDR3 DNA reads TGTGCCAGCAGCTTAGGGGAGGGGCCGACCTACAATGAGCAGTTCTTC.

The chain combines TRBV13 with TRBJ2-7; TRBD2 aligns across 11 bases. This CDR3 is built from 17 residues. Trimming took 6 bases from V and 4 from J; bases not matched to a gene: 14. Germline V lookup: CDR1 PRHDT, CDR2 FYEKMQ (reference sequence). In nucleotides, the CDR3 is TGTGCCAGCAGTCGGGTAGCGGGAGGGCCGGATCGTTACGAGCAGTACTTC. Its protein product is CASSRVAGGPDRYEQYF. Drawing the rest from reference TRBV13 and TRBJ2-7, the complete variable domain is AAGVIQSPRHLIKEKRETATLKCYPIPRHDTVYWYQQGPGQDPQFLISFYEKMQSDKGSIPDRFSAQQFSDYHSELNMSSLELGDSALYFCASSRVAGGPDRYEQYFGPGTRLTVT.